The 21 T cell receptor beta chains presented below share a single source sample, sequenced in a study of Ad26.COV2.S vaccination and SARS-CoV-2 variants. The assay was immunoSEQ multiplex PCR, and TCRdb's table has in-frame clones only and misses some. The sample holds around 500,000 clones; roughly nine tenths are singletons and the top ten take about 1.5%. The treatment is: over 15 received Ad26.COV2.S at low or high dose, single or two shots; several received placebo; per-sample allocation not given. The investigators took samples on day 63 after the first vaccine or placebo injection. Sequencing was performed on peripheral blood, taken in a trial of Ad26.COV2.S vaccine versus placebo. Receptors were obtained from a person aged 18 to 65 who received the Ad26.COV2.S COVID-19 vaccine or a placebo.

CDR3 residues: CASTVRGSEKLFF. CDR3 nucleotide sequence: TGCGCCAGCACCGTCAGGGGTAGTGAAAAACTGTTTTTT. The V gene is TRBV4-3, the J gene TRBJ1-4; possibly TRBD1 for D (6 bases). This CDR3 is built from 13 residues. V was trimmed by 7 bases and J by 7 bases, leaving 13 bases between them. Germline values: CDR1 LGHNA, CDR2 YSLEER.

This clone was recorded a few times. Here the CDR3 reads CASSPTGIQETQYF. DNA of the CDR3: TGTGCCAGCAGCCCGACAGGGATTCAAGAGACCCAGTACTTC. This chain connects TRBV11-2 to TRBJ2-5; 7 nucleotides align to TRBD1. Germline CDR1 reads SGHAT; CDR2 reads FQNNGV. CDR3 length: 14 residues. J gave up 2 bases and V 5 bases, and 5 bases lay outside the gene matches.

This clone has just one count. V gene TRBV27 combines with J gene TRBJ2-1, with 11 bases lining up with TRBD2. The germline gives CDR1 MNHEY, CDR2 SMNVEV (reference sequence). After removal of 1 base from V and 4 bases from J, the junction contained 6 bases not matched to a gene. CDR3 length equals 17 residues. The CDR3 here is CASSLYPGTSGYNEQFF. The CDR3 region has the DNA TGTGCCAGCAGTTTATATCCCGGGACTAGCGGATACAATGAGCAGTTCTTC.

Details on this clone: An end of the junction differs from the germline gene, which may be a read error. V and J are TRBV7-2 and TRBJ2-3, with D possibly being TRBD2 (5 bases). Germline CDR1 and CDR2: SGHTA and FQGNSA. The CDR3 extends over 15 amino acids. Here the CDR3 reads CASSIAGIEADTQYF. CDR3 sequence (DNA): TGTGCCAGCAGCATAGCCGGGATTGAGGCAGATACGCAGTATTTT.

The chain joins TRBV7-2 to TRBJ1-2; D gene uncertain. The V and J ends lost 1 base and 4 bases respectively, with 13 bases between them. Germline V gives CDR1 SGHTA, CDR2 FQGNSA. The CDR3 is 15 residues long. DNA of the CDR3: TGTGCCAGCAGCTTAGAAATGGTTCGGGGCTATGGCTACACCTTC. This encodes CASSLEMVRGYGYTF.

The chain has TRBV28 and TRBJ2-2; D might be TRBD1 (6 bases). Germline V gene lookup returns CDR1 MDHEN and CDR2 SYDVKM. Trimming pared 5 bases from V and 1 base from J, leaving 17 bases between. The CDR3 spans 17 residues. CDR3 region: CASSHDRQVWNTGELFF. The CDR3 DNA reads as TGTGCCAGCAGTCACGACCGACAGGTTTGGAACACCGGGGAGCTGTTTTTT. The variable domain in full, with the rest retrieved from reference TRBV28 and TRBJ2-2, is DVKVTQSSRYLVKRTGEKVFLECVQDMDHENMFWYRQDPGLGLRLIYFSYDVKMKEKGDIPEGYSVSREKKERFSLILESASTNQTSMYLCASSHDRQVWNTGELFFGEGSRLTVL.

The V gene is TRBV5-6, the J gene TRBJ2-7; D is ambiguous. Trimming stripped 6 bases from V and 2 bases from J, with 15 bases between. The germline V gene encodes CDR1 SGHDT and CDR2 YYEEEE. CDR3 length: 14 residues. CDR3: CASTEDPNTYEQYF. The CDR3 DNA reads TGTGCCAGCACCGAGGACCCTAACACCTACGAGCAGTACTTC.

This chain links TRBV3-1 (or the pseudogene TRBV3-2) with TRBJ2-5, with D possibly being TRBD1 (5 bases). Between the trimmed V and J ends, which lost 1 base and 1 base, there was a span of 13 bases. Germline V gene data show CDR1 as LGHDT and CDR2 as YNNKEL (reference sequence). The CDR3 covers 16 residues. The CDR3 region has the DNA TGTGCCAGCAGCCAAGTAGGGGTCCTCCTCCAAGAGACCCAGTACTTC. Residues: CASSQVGVLLQETQYF.

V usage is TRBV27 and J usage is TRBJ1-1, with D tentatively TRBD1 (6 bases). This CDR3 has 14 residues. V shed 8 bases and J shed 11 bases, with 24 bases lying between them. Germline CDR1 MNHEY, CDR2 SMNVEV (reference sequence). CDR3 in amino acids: CASSLTLGGAGAFF. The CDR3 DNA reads TGTGCCAGCTCACTTACTCTGGGGGGCGCGGGTGCTTTCTTT.

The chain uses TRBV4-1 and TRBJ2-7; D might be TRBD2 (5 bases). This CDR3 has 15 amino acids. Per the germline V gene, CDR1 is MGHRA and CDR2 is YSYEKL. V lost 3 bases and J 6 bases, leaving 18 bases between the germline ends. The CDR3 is CASSQEGPGVSEQYF. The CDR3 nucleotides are TGCGCCAGCAGCCAGGAAGGCCCCGGGGTATCCGAGCAGTACTTC.

CDR3 DNA: TGCGCCAGCAGAAGTTTTGGCGGTGCAACTAATGAAAAACTGTTTTTT. Translating it yields CASRSFGGATNEKLFF. The V call is TRBV5-1, the J call TRBJ1-4; D is uncertain. This CDR3 has 16 amino acids. The V and J ends lost 5 bases and 0 bases respectively, with 14 bases between them. Germline V lookup: CDR1 SGHRS, CDR2 YFSETQ.

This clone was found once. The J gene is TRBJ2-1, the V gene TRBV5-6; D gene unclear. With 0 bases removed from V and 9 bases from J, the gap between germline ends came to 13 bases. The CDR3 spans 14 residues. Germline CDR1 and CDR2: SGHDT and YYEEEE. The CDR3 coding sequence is TGTGCCAGCAGCTTGGGGAATGGGCCCGGTGAGCAGTTCTTC. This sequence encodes CASSLGNGPGEQFF.

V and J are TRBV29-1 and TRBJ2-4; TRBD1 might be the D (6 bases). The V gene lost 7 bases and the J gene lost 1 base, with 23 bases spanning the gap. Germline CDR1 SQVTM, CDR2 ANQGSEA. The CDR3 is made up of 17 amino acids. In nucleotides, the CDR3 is TGCAGCGCGGAACTTATAGGGGGTACGAGGGCCAAAAACATTCAGTACTTC. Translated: CSAELIGGTRAKNIQYF.

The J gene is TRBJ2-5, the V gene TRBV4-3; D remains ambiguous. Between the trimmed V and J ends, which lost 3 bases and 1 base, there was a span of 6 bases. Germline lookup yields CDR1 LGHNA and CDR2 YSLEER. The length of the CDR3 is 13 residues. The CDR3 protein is CASSQNPQETQYF. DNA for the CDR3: TGCGCCAGCAGCCAGAACCCCCAAGAGACCCAGTACTTC.

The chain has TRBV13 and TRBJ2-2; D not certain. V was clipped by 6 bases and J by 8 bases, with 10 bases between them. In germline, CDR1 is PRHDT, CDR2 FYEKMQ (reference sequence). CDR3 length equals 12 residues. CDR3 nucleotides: TGTGCCAGCAGTCGCGACGGTGGGGAGCTGTTTTTT. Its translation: CASSRDGGELFF.

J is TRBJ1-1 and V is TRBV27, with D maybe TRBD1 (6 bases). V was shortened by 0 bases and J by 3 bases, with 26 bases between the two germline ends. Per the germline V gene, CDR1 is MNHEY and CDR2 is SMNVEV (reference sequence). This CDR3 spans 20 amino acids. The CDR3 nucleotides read TGTGCCAGCAGTTTATCGTTAAGTCAAACCGGGGGGCAGGGGTACACTGAAGCTTTCTTT. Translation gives CASSLSLSQTGGQGYTEAFF.

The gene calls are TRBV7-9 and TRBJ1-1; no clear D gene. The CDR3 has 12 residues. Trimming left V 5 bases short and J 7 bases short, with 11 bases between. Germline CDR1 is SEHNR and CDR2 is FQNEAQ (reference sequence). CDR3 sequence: CASSPTVGEAFF. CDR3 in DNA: TGTGCCAGCAGCCCCACCGTCGGTGAAGCTTTCTTT.

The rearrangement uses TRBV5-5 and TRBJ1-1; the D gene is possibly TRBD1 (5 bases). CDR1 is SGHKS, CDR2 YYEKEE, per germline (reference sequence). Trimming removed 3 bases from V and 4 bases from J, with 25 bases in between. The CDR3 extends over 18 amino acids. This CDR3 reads CASSSSRTGGRDRTEAFF. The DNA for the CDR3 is TGTGCCAGCAGCTCGTCGCGAACGGGGGGAAGGGATCGCACTGAAGCTTTCTTT.

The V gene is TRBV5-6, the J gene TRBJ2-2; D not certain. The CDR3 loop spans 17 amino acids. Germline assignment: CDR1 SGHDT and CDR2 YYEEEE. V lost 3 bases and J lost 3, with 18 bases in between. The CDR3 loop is CASSSPPQDRYTGELFF. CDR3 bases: TGTGCCAGCAGCTCCCCGCCCCAGGACCGGTACACCGGGGAGCTGTTTTTT.

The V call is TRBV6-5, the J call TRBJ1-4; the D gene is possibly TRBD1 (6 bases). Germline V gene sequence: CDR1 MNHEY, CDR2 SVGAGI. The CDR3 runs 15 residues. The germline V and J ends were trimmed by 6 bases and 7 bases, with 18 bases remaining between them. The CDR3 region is CASRQPTGYGEKLFF. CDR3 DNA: TGTGCCAGCAGACAACCTACAGGGTACGGTGAAAAACTGTTTTTT.

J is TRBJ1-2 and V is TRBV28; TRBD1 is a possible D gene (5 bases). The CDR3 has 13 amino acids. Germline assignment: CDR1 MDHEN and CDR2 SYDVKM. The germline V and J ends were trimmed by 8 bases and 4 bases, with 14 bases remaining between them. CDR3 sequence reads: CASSGPRIYGYTF. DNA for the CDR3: TGTGCCAGCTCGGGACCGCGGATCTATGGCTACACCTTC.